This section outlines one T cell receptor beta chain sequence together with its context. The sample belongs to a study of T cell responses to AZD1222 COVID-19 vaccine. Germline lookup yields CDR1 SGHTS and CDR2 YDEGEE. The CDR3 totals 15 residues. V lost 4 bases to trimming and J lost 8 bases, with 21 bases between them. Assay used: immunoSEQ multiplex PCR; TCRdb lists only in-frame clones, some missing. The data hold around 160,000 clones, with about 92% observed a single time. J is TRBJ1-1 and V is TRBV5-8, with D possibly being TRBD1 (5 bases). The sample was peripheral blood, taken 28 days after the second AZD1222 dose. The TCR was taken from an adult who received the AZD1222 COVID-19 vaccine. The CDR3 DNA reads TGTGCCAGCAGCCCCTGGGGGTTACCGCGCCAGGAAGCTTTCTTT. Amino acid sequence: CASSPWGLPRQEAFF.